This T cell receptor (beta chain) is drawn from a study of cytotoxic CD8 clonotypes in ibrutinib-treated CLL. Study-wide results and caveats: Pretreatment clonality was elevated relative to age-matched healthy donors and paralleled circulating CD8+ T-cell counts.

Target depth was 1 in 200,000 to 1 in 1 million T cells, about 10x per clonotype. Measured with immunoSEQ multiplex PCR; TCRdb has only the in-frame clones, and not every one. Among some 140,000 clones, around 93% were seen once, and the ten largest hold roughly a tenth. CDR3 size: 11 residues. Looked up from germline, CDR1 is DFQATT and CDR2 is SNEGSKA (reference sequence). The V end was cut by 3 bases, the J end by 10 bases, with 10 bases between. Cryopreserved PBMCs yielded approximately 2.2 micrograms of genomic DNA for TCR beta libraries. To note about this clone: The target antigen is unknown.

The starting material was PBMCs, obtained after 12 months of ibrutinib treatment. This chain joins TRBV20-1 and TRBJ2-1; D call uncertain. This clonotype was sampled from a human donor with chronic lymphocytic leukemia. The CDR3, as DNA: TGCAGTGCTAGGTCCCTCCTAGAGCAGTTCTTC. Encoded protein: CSARSLLEQFF.